The entry below gives a single TCR beta chain sequence along with its context. The specificity of this receptor is unknown. No base quality values were provided; no much bigger clone lies one nucleotide off. Based on the germline V gene, the CDR1 and CDR2 sequences are MNHEY and SVGAGI. V sheds 4 bases and J sheds 0 bases, leaving 16 bases between their ends. There are 16 amino acids in the CDR3, from cysteine to phenylalanine inclusive. The CDR3 DNA has 48 bases and is translated from base 1. The immunoSEQ Assay was used to sequence TCRbeta CDR3 regions. After extraction, genomic DNA underwent amplification by bias-controlled multiplex PCR, followed by high-throughput sequencing. As for how the authors treated the data: Collapsing and filtering of sequences were performed to quantify the absolute abundance of each unique TCRbeta CDR3 region. T cell fraction was estimated by normalizing TCRbeta template counts to usable DNA, with usable DNA measured through amplification of reference genes found in all nucleated cells. Repertoire TCRs were annotated as SARS-CoV-2-specific by exact matching of V gene, CDR3 amino acid sequence and J gene to a known reactive TCR set. The reference SARS-CoV-2 TCR set was derived from MIRA and filtered for enrichment in COVID-19-positive ImmuneCODE repertoires, a step that removed public or cross-reactive TCRs. Using the MIRA antigens, annotated TCRs were further analysed by specific ORF or by position within an ORF. Breadth was defined as the number of annotated unique rearrangements divided by the total number of unique productive rearrangements, and depth was defined as the summed frequency of the annotated unique rearrangements. TCR breadth was compared between groups using two-sided Wilcoxon rank-sum tests. This immuneACCESS table, as held by TCRdb, lists in-frame sequences with V and J called but not all clones. Of the missing ones, under half trace to an unresolved V gene in checked studies; the others have no known cause. D and trimming come from the DNA, and the V and J calls and clone size come from that table. This sample lists some 340,000 clones; 85% to 90% were detected once. The ten largest clones represent around 2% of the sample.

The sample's treatment or condition, from its label and the paper: around 19 received Ad26.COV2.S at low or high dose, single or two shots; several received placebo; per-sample allocation not given. Repertoires of vaccine and placebo recipients were sequenced from samples collected on day 63 after the first injection. Cohort 1b enrolled 25 or so adults aged 18-55 years at a single site in Boston, USA, between 29 July and 7 August 2020. Ad26.COV2.S was a replication-incompetent adenovirus type 26 vector that expressed a prefusion-stabilized SARS-CoV-2 spike protein derived from the original Wuhan strain. The record originates from a study of Ad26.COV2.S vaccination and SARS-CoV-2 variants (dated by TCRdb to about 2021). With respect to the entire study: Donors in the vaccine arm were drawn from COV1001, a multicentre, randomized, double-blind, placebo-controlled phase I-IIa trial testing Ad26.COV2.S in healthy adults. TCRbeta repertoire sequencing was used to assess the specificity and breadth of SARS-CoV-2-reactive T cell receptors after Ad26.COV2.S vaccination. A total of about 30 samples were included in the TCR-sequenced set, comprising around 19 Ad26.COV2.S vaccine recipients, 5 placebo recipients and 8 SARS-CoV-2 convalescent individuals. Participants in the trial were split at random into five groups of five each, receiving low-dose or high-dose Ad26.COV2.S once or twice, or else placebo on both occasions. Ad26.COV2.S was administered intramuscularly at a dose of 5x10^10 or 1x10^11 viral particles, either as one shot or as two shots given 56 days apart. Throughout the experiments and outcome assessment, investigators stayed blinded to trial group allocation.

General findings and caveats noted by the study authors: The authors noted that total T cell responses may have been underestimated by the TCR breadth and depth analyses. Comparing responses between vaccine doses or regimens was not something the study was powered to do. Vaccine and placebo recipients had comparable non-spike TCR breadth, which fits with the vaccine containing only spike. Substantial breadth of spike-specific CD8+ and CD4+ T cell responses was reported after vaccination. Spike-specific TCR breadth was higher in Ad26.COV2.S recipients than in placebo recipients (P = 0.0014).

The sample in question was peripheral blood, obtained in a trial of Ad26.COV2.S vaccine versus placebo. The chain couples TRBV6-5 to TRBJ2-7; tentative D gene TRBD1, with 5 bases matching. The origin of this receptor is a person aged 18 to 59 who received the Ad26.COV2.S COVID-19 vaccine or a placebo. The nucleotides read TGTGCCAGCAGTTCGGCTTTGGGGCAGAGCTCCTACGAGCAGTACTTC. This sequence encodes CASSSALGQSSYEQYF.